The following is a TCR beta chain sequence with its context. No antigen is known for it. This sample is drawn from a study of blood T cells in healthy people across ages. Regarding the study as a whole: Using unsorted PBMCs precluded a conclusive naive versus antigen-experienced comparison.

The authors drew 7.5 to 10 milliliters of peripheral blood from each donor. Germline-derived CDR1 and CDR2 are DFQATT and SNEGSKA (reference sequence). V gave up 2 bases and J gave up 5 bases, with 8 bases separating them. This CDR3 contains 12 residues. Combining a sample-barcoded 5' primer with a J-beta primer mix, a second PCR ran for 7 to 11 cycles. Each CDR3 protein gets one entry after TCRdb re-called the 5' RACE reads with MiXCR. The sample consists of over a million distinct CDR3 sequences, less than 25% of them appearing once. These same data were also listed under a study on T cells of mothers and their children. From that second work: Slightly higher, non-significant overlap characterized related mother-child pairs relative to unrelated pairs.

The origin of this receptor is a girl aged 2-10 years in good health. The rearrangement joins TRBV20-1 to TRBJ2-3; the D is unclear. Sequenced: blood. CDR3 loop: CSARIPGDTQYF. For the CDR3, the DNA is TGCAGTGCTAGAATCCCCGGAGATACGCAGTATTTT.